The clone carrying this TCR beta chain was detected only a few times. Per the germline V gene, CDR1 is MNHNS and CDR2 is SASEGT. The CDR3 runs to 14 residues. Trimming removed 5 bases from V and 4 bases from J, with 14 bases in between. A single record per CDR3 protein comes from TCRdb applying MiXCR to the 5' RACE reads. The table lists 300,000 to 350,000 distinct CDR3 sequences, 20% of them singletons. The sample is drawn from a study of CD8 T cells in ankylosing spondylitis. The sequenced material came from blood, either unsorted or a sorted T cell fraction (not recorded which). This chain joins TRBV6-1 and TRBJ1-2; D might be TRBD1 (6 bases). The clonotype originates from a female donor with ankylosing spondylitis or in good health (not recorded which). The CDR3 here is CASSRDGQLYGYTF. The DNA of the CDR3 is TGTGCCAGCAGTCGAGACGGACAGCTCTATGGCTACACCTTC.